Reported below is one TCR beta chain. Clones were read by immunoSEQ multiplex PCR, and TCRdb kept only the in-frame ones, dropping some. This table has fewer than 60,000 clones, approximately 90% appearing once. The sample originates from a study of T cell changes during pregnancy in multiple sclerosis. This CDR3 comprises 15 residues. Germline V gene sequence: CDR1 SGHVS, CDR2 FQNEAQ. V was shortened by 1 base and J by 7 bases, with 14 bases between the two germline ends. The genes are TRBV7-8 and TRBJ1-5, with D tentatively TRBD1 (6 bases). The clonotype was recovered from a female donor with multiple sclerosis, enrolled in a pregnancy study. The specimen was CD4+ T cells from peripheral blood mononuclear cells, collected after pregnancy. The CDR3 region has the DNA TGTGCCAGCAGCTTAGGGGCAGGGGCCTGGCAGCCCCAGCATTTT. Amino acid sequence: CASSLGAGAWQPQHF.